Sequencing of this T cell receptor (beta chain) was carried out in a study of cytomegalovirus exposure and HLA in healthy donors. Study observations and caveats: A link between a missense DCLRE1C variant and TCR beta V- and J-gene trimming emerged from a later analysis. Later work found that TCR association rates differed between HLA loci; DRB1 had the most and HLA-C the fewest.

Trimming shortened V by 4 bases and J by 2 bases, and 6 bases separated the two germline ends. This CDR3 contains 12 residues. Germline lookup yields CDR1 KGHSH and CDR2 LQKENI. Worth noting for this clone: What it binds is not known.

PCR was performed using 60 Vbeta and 13 Jbeta primers. Authors' methods: In a later analysis, of about 80 million unique beta chains, roughly 10 million appeared in at least two donors. The method was immunoSEQ multiplex PCR; TCRdb's version includes in-frame clones alone and lacks a portion of them. The V and J calls and clone size are taken from that table; D and trimming were inferred from the DNA. The sample yields roughly 150,000 clones, more than 70% seen once. Source material: PBMCs. The receptor comes from a man aged 18 to 35 in good health and CMV-seropositive. The chain carries TRBV18 and TRBJ2-7; no clear D. CDR3 coding DNA: TGTGCCAGCTCACAATCTGCCTACGAGCAGTACTTC. It encodes CASSQSAYEQYF.